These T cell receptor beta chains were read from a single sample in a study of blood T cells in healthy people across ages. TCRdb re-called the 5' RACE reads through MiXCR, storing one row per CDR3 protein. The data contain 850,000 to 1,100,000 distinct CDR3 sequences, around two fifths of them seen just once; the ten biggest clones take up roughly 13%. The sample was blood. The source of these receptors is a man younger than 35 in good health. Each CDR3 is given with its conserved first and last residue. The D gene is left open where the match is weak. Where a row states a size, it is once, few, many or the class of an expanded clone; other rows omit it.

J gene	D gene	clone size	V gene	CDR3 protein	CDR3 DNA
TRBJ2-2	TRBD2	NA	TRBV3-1	CASRRGALNTGELFF	TGTGCCAGCAGGCGGGGGGCCCTAAACACCGGGGAGCTGTTTTTT
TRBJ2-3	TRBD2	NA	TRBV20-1	CSARAGTSGGVSTDTQYF	TGCAGTGCTAGGGCCGGGACTAGCGGGGGGGTGTCGACAGATACGCAGTATTTT
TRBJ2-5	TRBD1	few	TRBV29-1	CSVEIGGRETQYF	TGCAGCGTTGAAATAGGGGGCAGGGAGACCCAGTACTTC
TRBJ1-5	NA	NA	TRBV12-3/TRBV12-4	CASSLYMNQPQHF	TGTGCCAGCAGTTTATATATGAATCAGCCCCAGCATTTT
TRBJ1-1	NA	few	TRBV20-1	CSATRGADDTEAFF	TGCAGTGCTACCAGGGGCGCGGATGACACTGAAGCTTTCTTT
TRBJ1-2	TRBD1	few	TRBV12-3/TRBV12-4	CASSAQTGTGGYTF	TGTGCCAGCAGCGCCCAAACCGGGACAGGGGGCTACACCTTC
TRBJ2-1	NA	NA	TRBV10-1	CAILTGLDEQFF	TGCGCCATCTTAACAGGGCTGGATGAGCAGTTCTTC
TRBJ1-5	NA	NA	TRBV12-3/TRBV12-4	CASSLNVGDQPQHF	TGTGCCAGCAGTCTGAACGTAGGCGATCAGCCCCAGCATTTT
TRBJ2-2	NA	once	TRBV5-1	CASSSGHSVGTGELFF	TGCGCCAGCAGCTCTGGACATTCGGTGGGGACCGGGGAGCTGTTTTTT
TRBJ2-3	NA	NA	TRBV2	CASSDLLVPDTQYF	TGTGCCAGCAGTGACCTACTGGTACCAGATACGCAGTATTTT
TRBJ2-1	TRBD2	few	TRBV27	CASSFSGGIFEQFF	TGTGCCAGCAGTTTTAGCGGGGGGATTTTCGAGCAGTTCTTC
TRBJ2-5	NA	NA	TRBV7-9	CASSYRPQSYQETQYF	TGTGCCAGCAGCTACCGACCCCAGAGTTACCAAGAGACCCAGTACTTC
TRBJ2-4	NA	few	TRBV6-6	CASSPRGGILAKNIQYF	TGTGCCAGCAGTCCCCGAGGGGGGATACTAGCCAAAAACATTCAGTACTTC
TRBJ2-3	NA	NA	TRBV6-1	CASSETQTTDTQYF	TGTGCCAGCAGTGAAACCCAGACCACAGATACGCAGTATTTT
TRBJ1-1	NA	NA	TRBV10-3	CAISESGEGGMNTEAFF	TGTGCCATCAGTGAGTCTGGGGAAGGGGGAATGAACACTGAAGCTTTCTTT
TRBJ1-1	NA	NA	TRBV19	CASSGPTAAEAFF	TGTGCCAGTAGTGGACCAACGGCGGCTGAAGCTTTCTTT
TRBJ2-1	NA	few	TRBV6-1	CASSESAGLYNEQFF	TGTGCCAGCAGTGAATCGGCAGGGCTCTACAATGAGCAGTTCTTC
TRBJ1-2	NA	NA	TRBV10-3	CAISHTSTNYGYTF	TGTGCCATCAGTCATACAAGTACTAACTATGGCTACACCTTC
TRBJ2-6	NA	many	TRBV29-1	CSVEAPSGANVLTF	TGCAGCGTTGAAGCTCCCTCTGGGGCCAACGTCCTGACTTTC
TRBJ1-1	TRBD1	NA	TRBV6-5	CASSYRGQGRNTEAFF	TGTGCCAGCAGTTACAGGGGACAGGGGAGGAACACTGAAGCTTTCTTT
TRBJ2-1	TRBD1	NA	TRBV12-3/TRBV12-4	CASRSTGGYNEQFF	TGTGCCAGCAGATCTACAGGGGGCTACAATGAGCAGTTCTTC
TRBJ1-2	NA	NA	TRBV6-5	CASSVGPYYGYTF	TGTGCCAGCAGTGTCGGGCCATACTATGGCTACACCTTC
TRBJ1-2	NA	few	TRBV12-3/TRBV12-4	CASSLLGIVNYGYTF	TGTGCCAGCAGTTTATTGGGCATCGTTAACTATGGCTACACCTTC
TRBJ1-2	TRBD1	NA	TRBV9	CASSPLGQVHEDYTF	TGTGCCAGCAGCCCCTTGGGACAGGTCCATGAGGACTACACCTTC
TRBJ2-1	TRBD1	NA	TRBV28	CASTRRTGENNEQFF	TGTGCCAGTACCCGACGGACAGGGGAAAACAATGAGCAGTTCTTC
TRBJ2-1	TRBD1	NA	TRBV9	CASSYRGTEQFF	TGTGCCAGCAGCTACAGGGGTACTGAGCAGTTCTTC
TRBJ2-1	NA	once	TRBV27	CAGSHAVSYNEQFF	TGTGCCGGCAGCCATGCCGTTTCCTACAATGAGCAGTTCTTC
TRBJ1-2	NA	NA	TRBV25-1	CASNGAGEGYYGYTF	TGTGCCAGCAACGGGGCAGGGGAGGGGTACTATGGCTACACCTTC
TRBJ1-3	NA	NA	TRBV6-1	CASRQGLRSGNTIYF	TGTGCCAGCAGACAGGGATTACGCTCTGGAAACACCATATATTTT
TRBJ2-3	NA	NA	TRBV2	CASGALSDTQYF	TGTGCCAGTGGCGCTCTTTCCGATACGCAGTATTTT
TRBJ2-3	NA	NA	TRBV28	CASSLLGNKNTQYF	TGTGCCAGCAGTTTATTGGGAAATAAAAATACGCAGTATTTT
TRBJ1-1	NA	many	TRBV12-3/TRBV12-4	CASRRETEAFF	TGTGCCAGCAGACGGGAAACTGAAGCTTTCTTT
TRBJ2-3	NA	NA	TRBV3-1	CASSPTEDTQYF	TGTGCCAGCAGCCCAACCGAAGATACGCAGTATTTT
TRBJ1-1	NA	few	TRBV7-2	CASSLRFWGNTEAFF	TGTGCCAGCAGCTTAAGATTTTGGGGGAACACTGAAGCTTTCTTT
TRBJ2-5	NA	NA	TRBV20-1	CSARAVSFGTQYF	TGCAGTGCTAGAGCGGTTAGCTTTGGGACCCAGTACTTC
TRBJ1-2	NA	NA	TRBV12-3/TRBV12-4	CAVRTENYGYTF	TGTGCCGTCCGTACAGAAAACTATGGCTACACCTTC
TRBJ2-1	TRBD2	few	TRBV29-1	CSVTRGYPSNEQFF	TGCAGCGTGACGCGGGGGTACCCTTCCAATGAGCAGTTCTTC
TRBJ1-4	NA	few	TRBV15	CATSRGKGGSANEKLFF	TGTGCCACCAGCAGAGGAAAGGGTGGCTCGGCAAATGAAAAACTGTTTTTT
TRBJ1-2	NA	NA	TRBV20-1	CRARDPGSGYTF	TGCCGTGCTAGAGATCCGGGGTCGGGCTACACCTTC
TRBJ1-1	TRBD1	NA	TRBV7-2	CASSAHRGENTEAFF	TGTGCCAGCAGCGCACACAGGGGGGAGAACACTGAAGCTTTCTTT
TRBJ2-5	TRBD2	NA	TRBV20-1	CSARNSGGTETQYF	TGCAGTGCTCGGAATAGCGGGGGGACGGAGACCCAGTACTTC
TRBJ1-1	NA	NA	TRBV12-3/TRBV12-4	CASVGTEAFF	TGTGCCAGCGTGGGCACTGAAGCTTTCTTT
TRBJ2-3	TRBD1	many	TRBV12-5	CASGLVAFGTDSRDTQYF	TGTGCTAGTGGTTTGGTAGCCTTCGGGACAGATTCTAGAGATACGCAGTATTTT
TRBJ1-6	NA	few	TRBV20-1	CSARRQVYNSPLHF	TGCAGTGCTAGACGACAGGTTTATAATTCACCCCTCCACTTT
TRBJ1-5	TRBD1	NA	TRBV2	CASSNRGLGDQPQHF	TGTGCCAGCAGCAACAGGGGATTAGGGGATCAGCCCCAGCATTTT
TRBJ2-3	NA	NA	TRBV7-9	CASSTKAGALTDTQYF	TGTGCCAGCAGCACCAAGGCGGGGGCCCTCACAGATACGCAGTATTTT
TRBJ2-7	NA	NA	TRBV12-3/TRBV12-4	CASSYTRSYNEQYF	TGTGCCAGCAGTTACACCCGTTCCTACAATGAGCAGTACTTC
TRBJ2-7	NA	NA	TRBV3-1	CASSQDLGRNEQYF	TGTGCCAGCAGCCAAGATTTGGGCAGGAACGAGCAGTACTTC
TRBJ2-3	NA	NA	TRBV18	CASSPDDVGPGQSTDTQYF	TGTGCCAGCTCACCCGACGACGTAGGTCCGGGACAAAGCACAGATACGCAGTATTTT
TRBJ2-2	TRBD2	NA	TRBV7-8	CASSLRPGTLRGVFF	TGTGCCAGCAGCCTCCGTCCCGGGACTTTACGGGGGGTGTTTTTT
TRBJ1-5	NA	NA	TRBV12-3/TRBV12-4	CASSFVPRPQHF	TGTGCCAGCAGTTTCGTTCCACGGCCCCAGCATTTT
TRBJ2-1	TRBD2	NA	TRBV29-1	CSISGGGEQFF	TGCAGCATCTCGGGAGGCGGCGAGCAGTTCTTC
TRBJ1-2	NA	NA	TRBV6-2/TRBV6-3	CASRVQGDGYGYTF	TGTGCCAGCAGGGTACAGGGAGACGGGTATGGCTACACCTTC
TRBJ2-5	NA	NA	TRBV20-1	CSAYPGVNQETQYF	TGCAGTGCGTACCCGGGGGTGAATCAAGAGACCCAGTACTTC
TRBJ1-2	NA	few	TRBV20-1	CSALGGNYGYTF	TGCAGTGCTTTAGGGGGTAACTATGGCTACACCTTC
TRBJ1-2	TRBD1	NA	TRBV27	CASGADRGNYGYTF	TGTGCCAGCGGAGCAGACAGGGGCAACTATGGCTACACCTTC
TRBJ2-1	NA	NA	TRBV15	CATSVRRDSYNEQFF	TGTGCCACCAGCGTCCGCAGGGACTCCTACAATGAGCAGTTCTTC
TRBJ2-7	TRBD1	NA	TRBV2	CASSAATGGLYEQYF	TGTGCCAGCAGTGCCGCGACAGGGGGGCTCTACGAGCAGTATTTC
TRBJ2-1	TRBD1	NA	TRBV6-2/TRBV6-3	CASRSLEGAHYNEKFF	TGTGCCAGCAGATCCCTCGAGGGGGCTCACTACAATGAGAAGTTCTTC
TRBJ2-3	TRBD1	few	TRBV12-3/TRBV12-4	CASSFGPPGQSTDTQYF	TGTGCCAGCAGTTTTGGGCCCCCGGGACAGTCCACAGATACGCAGTATTTT